One and the same sample provided the 2 T cell receptor beta chains below, sequenced in a study of CD4 and CD8 cells across lung adenocarcinoma regions. TCRdb processed the PCR reads anew with MiXCR; each CDR3 protein has one entry. The table has around 3,700 distinct CDR3 sequences, roughly 64% seen once. The specimen was CD8+ T cells from the margin of a lung tumor. The receptor source for this set is a female donor with lung adenocarcinoma. The CD4 and CD8 labels of this study may be unreliable.

V and J are TRBV6-5 and TRBJ2-1; 7 bases align to TRBD1. There are 15 residues in the CDR3. V was clipped by 6 bases and J by 0 bases; unmatched bases: 5. Germline V gene data show CDR1 as MNHEY and CDR2 as SVGAGI. The CDR3 protein is CASRLQGSSYNEQFF. In DNA form, the CDR3 reads TGTGCCAGCAGATTACAGGGGAGCTCCTACAATGAGCAGTTCTTC.

The CDR3 protein is CASSPPADYNEQFF. CDR3 DNA: TGTGCCAGCAGCCCCCCGGCGGACTACAATGAGCAGTTCTTC. This sequence joins TRBV7-8 and TRBJ2-1; D remains ambiguous. Germline CDR1 SGHVS, CDR2 FQNEAQ. Trimming took 5 bases from V and 3 from J, leaving 11 bases between them. The CDR3 loop spans 14 amino acids.